The TCR beta chain under discussion was sequenced for a study of cytotoxic CD8 clonotypes in ibrutinib-treated CLL. Sequencing was performed with immunoSEQ multiplex PCR; in TCRdb, only in-frame clones are kept and a portion is missing. The table records about 310,000 clones, about 80% of them present only once. Trimming removed 4 bases at V and 0 bases at J, with 12 bases between. This CDR3 region has 15 residues. In germline, CDR1 is SGHRS, CDR2 YFSETQ. The TCR originated in a human donor with chronic lymphocytic leukemia. This chain connects TRBV5-1 to TRBJ2-3; D unresolved. This material consisted of PBMCs, taken before ibrutinib treatment. The CDR3 DNA reads TGCGCCAGCAGCAAACGCGGACCTAGCACAGATACGCAGTATTTT. It codes for CASSKRGPSTDTQYF.